This T cell receptor beta chain stems from a study of blood T cell repertoires in COVID-19. This CDR3 has 16 residues. Looked up from germline, CDR1 is SGHNT and CDR2 is YENEEA. Trimming at V came to 1 base and at J to 5 bases, leaving 8 bases not matched to a gene. In the study's own analysis: Amplification from reference gene primers served as the basis for estimated nucleated cell counts. The protocol was immunoSEQ multiplex PCR, while the TCRdb copy is restricted to in-frame clones and leaves out a portion. For V, J and clone size, that table is used; D and trimming come from the DNA. The sample holds around 370,000 clones; roughly 90% are singletons and the top ten take about 6.8%.

The sequenced sample was peripheral blood. The chain uses TRBV11-3 and TRBJ2-7, with 10 nucleotides matching TRBD1. This receptor was obtained from a man between 18 and 35 years old with active or convalescent COVID-19. In DNA form, the CDR3 reads TGTGCCAGCAGCTTAGGCGGGGGACAGGGGTTCGACGAGCAGTACTTC. Translation: CASSLGGGQGFDEQYF.